This T cell receptor beta chain was retrieved from a study of regulatory T cells in long-lasting Graves disease. Study background: Over 5 years on antithyroid drugs plus positive TSH receptor antibodies marked Graves' disease as persistent.

Study conclusions and caveats: Persistent disease preferred TRBV28, TRBJ1-2 and TRBJ2-5. Small sample size may have lowered accuracy. Persistent Graves' patients showed reduced TCR diversity versus newly diagnosed patients.

This CDR3 has 14 amino acids. V lost 0 bases and J 2 bases, leaving 7 bases between the germline ends. Germline values: CDR1 SGHRS, CDR2 YFSETQ. Combining iRepertoire HTBI primers with Arm-PCR of CDR3 regions, the authors built TCR beta libraries. TCRdb itself ran the multiplex PCR reads through MiXCR, one entry per CDR3 protein. This sample carries 400,000 to 500,000 distinct CDR3 sequences, around 20% of them seen once, and the ten largest clones take under 9%. The table lists this clonotype with a few counts. What it recognizes is unknown. Time point given: persistent/refractory GD, antithyroid drugs over 5 years with positive TRAb. Extracted RNA from PBMCs served as the source of the TCR library.

This specimen consisted of peripheral blood mononuclear cells (PBMCs), obtained when the disease was refractory, from a patient treated with antithyroid drugs. The rearrangement links TRBV5-1 to TRBJ2-3, with D unresolved. This TCR was sampled from a female donor with Graves disease. The CDR3 DNA follows: TGCGCCAGCAGCTTGGTGGGTTACACAGATACGCAGTATTTT. Encoded protein: CASSLVGYTDTQYF.